This T cell receptor beta chain was captured by sequencing in a study of blood T cell repertoires in COVID-19. Background on the study: The study drew acute and convalescent COVID-19 samples from the United States, Italy and Spain. The cDNA or gDNA used as material had been derived from T cells, B-cell-depleted T cells, or PBMCs.

The CDR3 runs to 15 residues. Germline CDR1 reads SGHNT; CDR2 reads YYREEE (reference sequence). The germline V and J ends were trimmed by 0 bases and 0 bases, with 7 bases remaining between them. Original processing notes: It was from reference gene primer amplification that nucleated cell counts were estimated. Repertoires were generated with immunoSEQ multiplex PCR, while TCRdb's copy carries only in-frame clones and drops some. That table furnishes V, J and clone size, whereas the DNA furnished D and trimming. The sample shows roughly 180,000 clones, 85% to 90% of them seen only once. The chain couples TRBV5-4 to TRBJ2-1; no definite D call. Sample: peripheral blood. The receptor was isolated from a woman younger than 45 with active or convalescent COVID-19. The CDR3 DNA follows: TGTGCCAGCAGCTTGGTGGGCTTCTCCTACAATGAGCAGTTCTTC. It is translated as CASSLVGFSYNEQFF.